This T cell receptor (beta chain) derives from a study of T cells in Graves' hyperthyroidism and ophthalmopathy. Study results and limitations: Most expanded thyroid clonotypes above 0.001 also appeared in blood.

This clonotype was found many times. Its antigen remains unidentified. With a duration under 2 months, the hyperthyroidism was newly diagnosed in patients aged 18 to 65. The authors obtained PBMCs from roughly 10 ml of fresh peripheral blood. Amplification targeted TCR beta CDR3 regions from RNA transcripts. Initially, a first-round RT-PCR of the TCR CDR3 employed the HTBI primer set. TCRdb re-derived calls from the multiplex PCR reads in MiXCR, one entry per CDR3 protein. Of approximately 320,000 distinct CDR3 sequences in the sample, roughly 17% were seen once. Sequencing input: blood. The sequence was collected from a man aged 30 to 45 with Graves' hyperthyroidism.

The CDR3 sequence: CASSFGQRDGYTF. The CDR3 DNA reads as TGTGCCAGCAGTTTCGGACAGCGCGACGGCTACACCTTC. V and J are TRBV28 and TRBJ1-2, with a possible D match to TRBD1 (6 bases). V was cut by 3 bases and J by 8 bases, with 13 bases left in between. Germline V gene lookup returns CDR1 MDHEN and CDR2 SYDVKM. The CDR3 loop spans 13 amino acids.